This T cell receptor (beta chain) was retrieved from a study of blood T cells in healthy people across ages. Only a few counts were recorded for this clonotype. The CDR3 has 13 amino acids. Trimming removed 4 bases from V and 0 bases from J, with 9 bases in between. CDR1 and CDR2 (germline): DFQATT, SNEGSKA (reference sequence). A second PCR, run for about 7 to 12 cycles, used a sample-barcoded 5' primer plus a J-beta primer mix. Each CDR3 protein is one row after TCRdb ran MiXCR on the 5' RACE reads. Of hundreds of thousands of distinct CDR3 sequences in the sample, approximately 21% were seen once. The sequenced material came from blood. This TCR was sampled from a man between 65 and 80 years old in good health. This chain joins TRBV20-1 and TRBJ2-5, with a tentative D call TRBD2 (5 bases). The CDR3: CSAKRSDQETQYF. The CDR3 DNA reads as TGCAGTGCTAAGCGGTCAGACCAAGAGACCCAGTACTTC.